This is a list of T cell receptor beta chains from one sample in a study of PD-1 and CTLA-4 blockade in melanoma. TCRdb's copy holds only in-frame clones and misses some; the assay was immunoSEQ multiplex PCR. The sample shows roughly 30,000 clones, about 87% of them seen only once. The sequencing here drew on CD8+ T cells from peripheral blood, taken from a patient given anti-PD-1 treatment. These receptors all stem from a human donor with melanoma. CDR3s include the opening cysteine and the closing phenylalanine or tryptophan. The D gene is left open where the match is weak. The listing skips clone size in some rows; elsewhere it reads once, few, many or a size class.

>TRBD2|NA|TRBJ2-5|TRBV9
TGTGCCAGCAGCGTAGTGCGGCTAGCGGGGGCCCTTACCCAGTACTTC
CASSVVRLAGALTQYF
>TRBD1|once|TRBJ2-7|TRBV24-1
TGTGCCACCAGTCCGCTGGACAGGGACGAGCAGTACTTC
CATSPLDRDEQYF
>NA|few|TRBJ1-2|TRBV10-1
TGCGCCAGCAGTGACAGGGCACGGGGCTACACCTTC
CASSDRARGYTF
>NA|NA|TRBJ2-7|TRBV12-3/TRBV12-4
TGTGCCAGCAGCCATCGGTCCTACGAGCAGTACTTC
CASSHRSYEQYF
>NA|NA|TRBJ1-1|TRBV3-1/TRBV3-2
TGTGCCAGCAGCCCCTCTTGGGGGAACACTGAAGCTTTCTTT
CASSPSWGNTEAFF
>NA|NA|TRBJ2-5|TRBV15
TGTGCCACCACCTCCCTGGGGGAGACCCAGTACTTC
CATTSLGETQYF
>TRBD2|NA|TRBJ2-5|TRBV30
TGTGCCTGGAGTACCCTAGCGGAGGGAGAGACCCAGTACTTC
CAWSTLAEGETQYF
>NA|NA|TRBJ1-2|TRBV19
TGTGCCAGTAGTATAGGGTCGGGTAACTATGGCTACACCTTC
CASSIGSGNYGYTF
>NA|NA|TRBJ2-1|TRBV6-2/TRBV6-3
TGTGCCAGCAGTTTGGCCCGGCGGGGTGAGCAGTTCTTC
CASSLARRGEQFF
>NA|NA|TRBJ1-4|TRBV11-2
TGTGCCAGCAGCCCAGATATTGGCGCAACTAATGAAAAACTGTTTTTT
CASSPDIGATNEKLFF
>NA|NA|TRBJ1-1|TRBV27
TGTGCCAGCAGTAGGGGCACTGAAGCTTTCTTT
CASSRGTEAFF
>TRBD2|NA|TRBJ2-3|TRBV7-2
TGTGCCAGCAGGACTGCGGGGGGCTCAGATACGCAGTATTTT
CASRTAGGSDTQYF
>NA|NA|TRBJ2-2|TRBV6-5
TGTGCCAGCAGTTACGCCTCAGGGTCTGGGGTCGGGGAGCTGTTTTTT
CASSYASGSGVGELFF
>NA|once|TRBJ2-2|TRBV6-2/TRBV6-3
TGTGCCAGCAGTTACAGGGGAGCGCACGGGGAGCTGTTTTTT
CASSYRGAHGELFF
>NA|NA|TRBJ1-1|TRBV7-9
TGTGCCAGCAGCCCGGGCCCCACTGAAGCTTTCTTT
CASSPGPTEAFF
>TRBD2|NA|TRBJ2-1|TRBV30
TGTGCCTTGGGACTAGCGGGTGAGCAGTTCTTC
CALGLAGEQFF
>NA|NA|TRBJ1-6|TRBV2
TGTGCCACGAGCGGAGGTTTGCCCCTCCACTTT
CATSGGLPLHF
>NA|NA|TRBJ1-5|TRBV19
TGTGCCAGTAGTATAGGGGGGGATCAGCCCCAGCATTTT
CASSIGGDQPQHF
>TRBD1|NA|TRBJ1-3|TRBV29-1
TGCAGCGTTGTGGACAGGGATGGAATTGGAAACACCATATATTTT
CSVVDRDGIGNTIYF
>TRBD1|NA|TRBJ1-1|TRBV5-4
TGTGCCAGTAGACAGGGACTAGGCACTGAAGCTTTCTTT
CASRQGLGTEAFF
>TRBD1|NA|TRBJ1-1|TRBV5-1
TGCGCCAGCAGCTCGGGGCAGGGGGTCACTGAAGCTTTCTTT
CASSSGQGVTEAFF
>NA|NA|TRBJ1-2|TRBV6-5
TGTGCCAGCAGTTACGGGGCAGCGAAAATGTACACCTTC
CASSYGAAKMYTF
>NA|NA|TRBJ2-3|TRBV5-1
TGCGCCAGCAGCTTGTTCAGCCAACCAAGCACAGATACGCAGTATTTT
CASSLFSQPSTDTQYF
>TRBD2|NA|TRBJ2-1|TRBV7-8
TGTGCCAGCAGCTTTCGGAGAGGGACTAGCTCCTACAATGAGCAGTTCTTC
CASSFRRGTSSYNEQFF
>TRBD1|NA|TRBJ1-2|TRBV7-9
TGTGCCAGCAGCGTAATGAACAGGGGGAACTATGGCTACACCTTC
CASSVMNRGNYGYTF
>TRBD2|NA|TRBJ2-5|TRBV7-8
TGTGCCAGCAGCTCCATGGGTAGCGGGACCGCGGAAGTGACCCAGTACTTC
CASSSMGSGTAEVTQYF
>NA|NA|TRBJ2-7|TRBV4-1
TGCGCCAGCAGCCAATCCTGGACAGAACAATACGAGCAGTACTTC
CASSQSWTEQYEQYF
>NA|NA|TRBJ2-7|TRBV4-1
TGCGCCAGCAGCCCTGGAACCCTCTTCTCCTACGAGCAGTACTTC
CASSPGTLFSYEQYF
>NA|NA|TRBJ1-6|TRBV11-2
TGTGCCAGCAGCTTTCGTGGGCAGTCCGGATCACCCCTCCACTTT
CASSFRGQSGSPLHF
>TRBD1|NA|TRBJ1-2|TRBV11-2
TGTGCCAGCAGCTCGGGACAGGGGGGTCACTATGGCTACACCTTC
CASSSGQGGHYGYTF
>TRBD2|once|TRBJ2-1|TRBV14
TGTGCCAGCAGCCGAGGTCGACTAGCTGCGAATGAGCAGTTCTTC
CASSRGRLAANEQFF
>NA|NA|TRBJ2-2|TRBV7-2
TGTGCCAGCAGCTTATGGTGGACTACGACCGGGGAGCTGTTTTTT
CASSLWWTTTGELFF
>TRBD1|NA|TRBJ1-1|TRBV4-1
TGCGCCAGCACCCCCGGGACAGGGGGCGTTCGGGGGAACACTGAAGCTTTCTTT
CASTPGTGGVRGNTEAFF
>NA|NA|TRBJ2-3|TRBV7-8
TGTGCCAGCAGCCCTGTGGAGGGGGAGAGTACGCAGTATTTT
CASSPVEGESTQYF
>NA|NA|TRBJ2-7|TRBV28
TGTGCCAGCAGTCAAAGGGCCGGGGGGCCCTCCTACGAGCAGTACTTC
CASSQRAGGPSYEQYF
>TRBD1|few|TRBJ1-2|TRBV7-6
TGTGCCAGCAGCTCTAGCCGGGACAGTCCGATTAACTATGGCTACACCTTC
CASSSSRDSPINYGYTF
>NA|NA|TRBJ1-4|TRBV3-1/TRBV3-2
TGTGCCAGCAGCCCCCCGCTTTTGCGGAAACTGTTTTTT
CASSPPLLRKLFF
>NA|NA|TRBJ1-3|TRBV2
TGTGCCAGGCGGACAGACGGAAACACCATATATTTT
CARRTDGNTIYF
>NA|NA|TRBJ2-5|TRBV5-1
TGCGCCAGCAGCCCTCAGGATCTTTCCCAAGAGACCCAGTACTTC
CASSPQDLSQETQYF
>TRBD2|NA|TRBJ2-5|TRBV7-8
TGTGCCAGCAGCTTACTAGCGGGGGGCCAAGAGACCCAGTACTTC
CASSLLAGGQETQYF
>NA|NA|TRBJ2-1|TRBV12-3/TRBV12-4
TGTGCCAGTTCGGGACCAACCAATGAGCAGTTCTTC
CASSGPTNEQFF
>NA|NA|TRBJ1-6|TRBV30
TGTGCCTGGAGTCTCCCCCCAGGAGGATCACCCCTCCACTTT
CAWSLPPGGSPLHF
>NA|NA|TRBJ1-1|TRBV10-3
TGTGCCATCAGGGGAACAGTGAACACTGAAGCTTTCTTT
CAIRGTVNTEAFF
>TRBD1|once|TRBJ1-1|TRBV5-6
TGTGCCAGCAGCTACGGGACAGGGATTTCGACTGAAGCTTTCTTT
CASSYGTGISTEAFF
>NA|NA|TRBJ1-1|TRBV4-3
TGCGCCAGCAGCCAAGAGCGGGTGGGCTACACTGAAGCTTTCTTT
CASSQERVGYTEAFF
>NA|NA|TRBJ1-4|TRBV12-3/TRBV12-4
TGTGCCAGCAGCCTCACCGTCGGGGAACTGTTTTTT
CASSLTVGELFF
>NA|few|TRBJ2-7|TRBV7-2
TGTGCCAGCAGCCATACGAGGGGAATTGATTCCTACGAGCAGTACTTC
CASSHTRGIDSYEQYF
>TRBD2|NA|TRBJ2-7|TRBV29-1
TGCAGCGTGAGGACTAGCGGAGCCTACGAGCAGTACTTC
CSVRTSGAYEQYF
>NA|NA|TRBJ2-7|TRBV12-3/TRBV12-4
TGTGCCAGCAGGGGCGGACAGTCCTACGAGCAGTACTTC
CASRGGQSYEQYF
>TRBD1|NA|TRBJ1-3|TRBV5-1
TGCGCCAGCAGCTTGGGATTCGGGACAGGTAGTGGAAACACCATATATTTT
CASSLGFGTGSGNTIYF
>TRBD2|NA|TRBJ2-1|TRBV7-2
TGTGCCAGCAGCTCGGTTAGCGGGGTCCCCTACAATGAGCAGTTCTTC
CASSSVSGVPYNEQFF
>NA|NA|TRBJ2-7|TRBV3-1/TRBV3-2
TGTGCCAGCAGCCAAGAACCGGGGTACGAGCAGTACTTC
CASSQEPGYEQYF
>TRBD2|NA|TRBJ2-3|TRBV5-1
TGCGCCAGCAGCTCGTTAGTTCCGGGACTAGCGGGGGAAGTCGCAGATACGCAGTATTTT
CASSSLVPGLAGEVADTQYF
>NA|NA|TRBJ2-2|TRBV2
TGTGCCAGCAGACGACAGGTGCCCGGGGAGCTGTTTTTT
CASRRQVPGELFF
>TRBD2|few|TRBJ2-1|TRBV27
TGTGCCAGCAGTCCAACCGCGGGGGGGCTTTACAATGAGCAGTTCTTC
CASSPTAGGLYNEQFF
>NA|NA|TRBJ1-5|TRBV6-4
TGTGCCAGCATTAAATCGGCCAACAGACTTCAGCCCCAGCATTTT
CASIKSANRLQPQHF
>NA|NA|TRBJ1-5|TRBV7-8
TGTGCCAGCAGCTTAGTGACAGGCGGGGGCAATCAGCCCCAGCATTTT
CASSLVTGGGNQPQHF
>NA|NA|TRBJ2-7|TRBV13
TGTGCCAGCAGCTCTGCCCGGCGCGAGCAGTACTTC
CASSSARREQYF